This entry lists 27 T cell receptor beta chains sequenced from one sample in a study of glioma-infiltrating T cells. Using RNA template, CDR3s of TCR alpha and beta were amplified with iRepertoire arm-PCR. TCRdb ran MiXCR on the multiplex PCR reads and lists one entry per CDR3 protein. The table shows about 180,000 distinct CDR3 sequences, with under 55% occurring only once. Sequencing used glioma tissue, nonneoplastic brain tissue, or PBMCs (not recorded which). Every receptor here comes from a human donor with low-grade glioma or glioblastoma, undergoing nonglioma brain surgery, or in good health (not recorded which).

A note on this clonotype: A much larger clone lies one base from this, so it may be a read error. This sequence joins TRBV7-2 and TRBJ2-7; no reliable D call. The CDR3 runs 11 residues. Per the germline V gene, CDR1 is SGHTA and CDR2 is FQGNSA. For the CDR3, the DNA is TGTGCCAGCAACTTATGGTACGAGCAGTACTTC. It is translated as CASNLWYEQYF.

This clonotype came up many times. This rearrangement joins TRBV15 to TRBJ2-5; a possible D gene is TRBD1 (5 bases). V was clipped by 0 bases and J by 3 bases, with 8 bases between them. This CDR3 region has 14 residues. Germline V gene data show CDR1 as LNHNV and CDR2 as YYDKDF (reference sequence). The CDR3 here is CATSRDQGKETQYF. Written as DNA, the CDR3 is TGTGCCACCAGCAGAGACCAGGGAAAAGAGACCCAGTACTTC.

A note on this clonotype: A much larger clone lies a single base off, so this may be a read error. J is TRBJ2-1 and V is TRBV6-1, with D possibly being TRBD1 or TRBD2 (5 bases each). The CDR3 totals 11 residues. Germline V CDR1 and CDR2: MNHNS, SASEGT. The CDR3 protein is CVSREYNEQFF. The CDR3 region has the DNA TGTGTCAGCAGGGAGTACAATGAGCAGTTCTTC.

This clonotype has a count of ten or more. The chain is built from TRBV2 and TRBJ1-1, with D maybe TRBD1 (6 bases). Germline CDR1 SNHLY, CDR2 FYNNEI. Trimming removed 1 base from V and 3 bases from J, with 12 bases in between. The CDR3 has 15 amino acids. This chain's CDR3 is CASSEEGGRDTEAFF. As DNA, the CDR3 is TGTGCCAGCAGTGAAGAGGGGGGAAGGGACACTGAAGCTTTCTTT.

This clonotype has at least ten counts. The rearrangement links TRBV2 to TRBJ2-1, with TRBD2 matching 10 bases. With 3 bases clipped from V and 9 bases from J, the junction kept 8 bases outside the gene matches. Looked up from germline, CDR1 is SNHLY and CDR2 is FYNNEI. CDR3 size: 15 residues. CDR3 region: CASSERSGRGGEQFF. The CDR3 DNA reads TGTGCCAGCAGTGAGAGAAGCGGGAGGGGGGGTGAGCAGTTCTTC. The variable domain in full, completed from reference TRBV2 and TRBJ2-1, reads EPEVTQTPSHQVTQMGQEVILRCVPISNHLYFYWYRQILGQKVEFLVSFYNNEISEKSEIFDDQFSVERPDGSNFTLKIRSTKLEDSAMYFCASSERSGRGGEQFFGPGTRLTVL.

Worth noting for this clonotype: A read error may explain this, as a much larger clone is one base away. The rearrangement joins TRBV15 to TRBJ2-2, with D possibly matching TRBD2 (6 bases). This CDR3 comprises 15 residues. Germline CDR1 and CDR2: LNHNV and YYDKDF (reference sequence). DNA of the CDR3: TGTGCCACCAGCAGAGATCTCGGGGGAAGCGGGCAGCTGTTTTTT. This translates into CATSRDLGGSGQLFF. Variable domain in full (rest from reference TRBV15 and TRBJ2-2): DAMVIQNPRYQVTQFGKPVTLSCSQTLNHNVMYWYQQKSSQAPKLLFHYYDKDFNNEADTPDNFQSRRPNTSFCFLDIRSPGLGDTAMYLCATSRDLGGSGQLFFGEGSRLTVL.

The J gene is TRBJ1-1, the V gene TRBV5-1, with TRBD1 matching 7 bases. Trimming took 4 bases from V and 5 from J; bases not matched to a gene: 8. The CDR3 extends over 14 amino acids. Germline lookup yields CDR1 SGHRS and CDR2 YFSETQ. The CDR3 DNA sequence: TGCGCCAGCAGCGCAGGGTCAGGGGGAACTGAAGCTTTCTTT. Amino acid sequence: CASSAGSGGTEAFF.

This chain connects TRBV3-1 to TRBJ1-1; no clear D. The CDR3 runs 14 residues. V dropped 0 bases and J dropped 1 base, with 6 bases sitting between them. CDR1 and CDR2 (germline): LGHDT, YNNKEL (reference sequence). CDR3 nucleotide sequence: TGTGCCAGCAGCCAAGAAAGACAGAACACTGAAGCTTTCTTT. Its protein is CASSQERQNTEAFF.

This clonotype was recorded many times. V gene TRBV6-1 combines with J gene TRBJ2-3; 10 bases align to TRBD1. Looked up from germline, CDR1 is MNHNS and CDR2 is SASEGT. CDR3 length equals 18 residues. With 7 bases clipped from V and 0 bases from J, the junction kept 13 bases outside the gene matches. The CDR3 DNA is TGTGCCAGCACCCTAAAGGGACAGGGGTTGGTCAGCACAGATACGCAGTATTTT. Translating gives CASTLKGQGLVSTDTQYF.

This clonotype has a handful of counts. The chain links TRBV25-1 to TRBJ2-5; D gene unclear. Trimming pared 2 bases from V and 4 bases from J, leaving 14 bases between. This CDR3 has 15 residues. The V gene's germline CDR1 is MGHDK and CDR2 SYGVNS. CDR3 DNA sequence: TGTGCCAGCAGTGAAGAGAGGCAGTGGGGAGAGACCCAGTACTTC. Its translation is CASSEERQWGETQYF.

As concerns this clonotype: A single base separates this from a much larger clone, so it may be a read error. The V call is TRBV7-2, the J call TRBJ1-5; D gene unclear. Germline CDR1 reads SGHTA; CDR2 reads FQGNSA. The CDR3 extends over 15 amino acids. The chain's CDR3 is CVSSLITGPNQPQHF. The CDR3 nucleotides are TGTGTCAGCAGCTTAATTACTGGCCCTAATCAGCCCCAGCATTTT.

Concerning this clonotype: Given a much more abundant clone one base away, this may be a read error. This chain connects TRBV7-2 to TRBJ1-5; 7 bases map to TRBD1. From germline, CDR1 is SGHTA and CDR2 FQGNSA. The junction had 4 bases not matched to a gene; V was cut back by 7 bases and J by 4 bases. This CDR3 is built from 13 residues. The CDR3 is CASTKQGNQPQHF. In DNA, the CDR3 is TGTGCCAGCACCAAACAGGGGAATCAGCCCCAGCATTTT. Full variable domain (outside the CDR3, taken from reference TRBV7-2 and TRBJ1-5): GAGVSQSPSNKVTEKGKDVELRCDPISGHTALYWYRQSLGQGLEFLIYFQGNSAPDKSGLPSDRFSAERTGGSVSTLTIQRTQQEDSAVYLCASTKQGNQPQHFGDGTRLSIL.

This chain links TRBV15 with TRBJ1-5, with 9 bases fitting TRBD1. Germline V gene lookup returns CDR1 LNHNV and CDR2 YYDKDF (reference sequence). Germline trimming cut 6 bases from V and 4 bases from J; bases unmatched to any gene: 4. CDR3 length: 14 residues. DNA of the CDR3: TGTGCCACCAGAAGGGGACAGGGAAATCAGCCCCAGCATTTT. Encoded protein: CATRRGQGNQPQHF.

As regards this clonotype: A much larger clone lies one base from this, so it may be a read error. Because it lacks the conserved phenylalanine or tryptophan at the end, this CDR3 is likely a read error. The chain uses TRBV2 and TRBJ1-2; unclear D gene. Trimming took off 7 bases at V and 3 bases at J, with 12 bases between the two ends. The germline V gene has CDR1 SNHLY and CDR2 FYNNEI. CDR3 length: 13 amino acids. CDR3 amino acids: CASNTYRYYGYTL. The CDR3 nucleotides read TGTGCCAGCAATACTTACAGATACTATGGCTACACCTTA.

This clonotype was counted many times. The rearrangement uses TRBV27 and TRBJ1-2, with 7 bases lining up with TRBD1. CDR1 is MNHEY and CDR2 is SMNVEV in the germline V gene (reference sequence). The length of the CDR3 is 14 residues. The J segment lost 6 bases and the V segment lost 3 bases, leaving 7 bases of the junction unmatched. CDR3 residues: CASSFAPGGDGYTF. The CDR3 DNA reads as TGTGCCAGCAGTTTTGCTCCAGGGGGAGATGGCTACACCTTC.

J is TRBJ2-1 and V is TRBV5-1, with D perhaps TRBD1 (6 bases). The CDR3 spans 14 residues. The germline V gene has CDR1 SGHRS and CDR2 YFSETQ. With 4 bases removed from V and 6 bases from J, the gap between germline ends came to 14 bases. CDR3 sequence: CASSGLQGGNEQFF. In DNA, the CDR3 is TGCGCCAGCAGCGGATTACAGGGTGGCAATGAGCAGTTCTTC.

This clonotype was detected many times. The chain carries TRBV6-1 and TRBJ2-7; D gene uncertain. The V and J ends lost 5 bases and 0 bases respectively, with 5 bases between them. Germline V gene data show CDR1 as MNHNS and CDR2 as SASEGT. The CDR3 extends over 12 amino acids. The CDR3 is CASSPPSYEQYF. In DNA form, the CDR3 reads TGTGCCAGCAGTCCACCCTCCTACGAGCAGTACTTC.

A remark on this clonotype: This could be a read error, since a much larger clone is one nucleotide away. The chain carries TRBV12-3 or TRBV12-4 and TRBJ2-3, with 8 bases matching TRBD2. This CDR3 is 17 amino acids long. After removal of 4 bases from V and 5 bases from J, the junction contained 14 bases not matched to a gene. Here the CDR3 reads CASSSPHQRELKDTQYF. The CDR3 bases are TGTGCCAGCAGTTCTCCACACCAGCGGGAGCTGAAAGATACGCAGTATTTT.

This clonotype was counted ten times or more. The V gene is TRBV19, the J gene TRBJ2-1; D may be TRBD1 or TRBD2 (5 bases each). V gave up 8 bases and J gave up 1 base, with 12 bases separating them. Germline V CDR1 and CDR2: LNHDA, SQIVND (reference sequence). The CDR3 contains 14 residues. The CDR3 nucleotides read TGTGCCAGTTCCAAGGGGAGTTCCTACAATGAGCAGTTCTTC. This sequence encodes CASSKGSSYNEQFF. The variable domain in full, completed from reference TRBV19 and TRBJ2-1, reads DGGITQSPKYLFRKEGQNVTLSCEQNLNHDAMYWYRQDPGQGLRLIYYSQIVNDFQKGDIAEGYSVSREKKESFPLTVTSAQKNPTAFYLCASSKGSSYNEQFFGPGTRLTVL.

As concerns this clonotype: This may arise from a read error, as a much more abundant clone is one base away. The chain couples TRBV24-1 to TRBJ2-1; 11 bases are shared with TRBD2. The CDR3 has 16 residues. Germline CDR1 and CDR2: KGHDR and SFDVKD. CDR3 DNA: TGTGCCACCAGTGACAGCGGGACTAGCGGATTCAATGAGCAGTCCTTC. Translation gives CATSDSGTSGFNEQSF.

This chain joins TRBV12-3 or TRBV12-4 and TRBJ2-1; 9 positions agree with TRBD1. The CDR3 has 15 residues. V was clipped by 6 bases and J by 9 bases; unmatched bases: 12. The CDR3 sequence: CASSPLGQGLGEQFF. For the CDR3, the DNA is TGTGCCAGCAGCCCCCTGGGACAGGGATTGGGTGAGCAGTTCTTC.

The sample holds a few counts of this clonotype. This CDR3 reads CATSAVENTGELFF. The CDR3 DNA follows: TGTGCCACCAGTGCAGTAGAGAACACCGGGGAGCTGTTTTTT. This chain links TRBV24-1 with TRBJ2-2, with D unresolved. Trimming shortened V by 5 bases and J by 1 base, and 7 bases separated the two germline ends. Germline V CDR1 and CDR2: KGHDR, SFDVKD. There are 14 residues in the CDR3.

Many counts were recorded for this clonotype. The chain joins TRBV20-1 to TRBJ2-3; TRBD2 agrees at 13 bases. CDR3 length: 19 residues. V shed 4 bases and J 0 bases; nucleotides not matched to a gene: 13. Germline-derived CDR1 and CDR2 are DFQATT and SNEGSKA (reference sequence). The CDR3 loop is CSANPVRLAGGLSTDTQYF. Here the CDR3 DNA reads TGCAGTGCTAATCCTGTAAGACTAGCGGGAGGATTAAGCACAGATACGCAGTATTTT.

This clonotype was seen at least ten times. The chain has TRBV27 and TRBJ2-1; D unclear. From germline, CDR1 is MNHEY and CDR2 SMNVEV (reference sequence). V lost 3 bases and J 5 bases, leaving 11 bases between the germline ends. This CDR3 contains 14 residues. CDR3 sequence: CASSFMADHNEQFF. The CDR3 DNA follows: TGTGCCAGCAGTTTTATGGCTGACCACAATGAGCAGTTCTTC.

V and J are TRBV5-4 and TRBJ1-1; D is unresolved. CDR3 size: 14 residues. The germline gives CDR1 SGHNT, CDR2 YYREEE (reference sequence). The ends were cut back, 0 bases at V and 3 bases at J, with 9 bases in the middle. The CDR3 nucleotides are TGTGCCAGCAGCTTGGAGATAAGGGACACTGAAGCTTTCTTT. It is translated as CASSLEIRDTEAFF.

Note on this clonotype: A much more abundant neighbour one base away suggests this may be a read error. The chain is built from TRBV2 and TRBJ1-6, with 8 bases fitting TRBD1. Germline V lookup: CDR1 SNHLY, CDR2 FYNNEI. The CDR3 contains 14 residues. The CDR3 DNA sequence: TGTGCCGGCAGAAAGACAGGGGAGAATTCACCCCTCCACTTT. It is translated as CAGRKTGENSPLHF.

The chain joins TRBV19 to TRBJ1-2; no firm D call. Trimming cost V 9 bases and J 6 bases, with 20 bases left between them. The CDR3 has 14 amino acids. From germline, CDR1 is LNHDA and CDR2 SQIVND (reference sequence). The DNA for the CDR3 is TGTGCCAGCAACAACTGGAACAGCTACCATGGCTACACCTTC. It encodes CASNNWNSYHGYTF.